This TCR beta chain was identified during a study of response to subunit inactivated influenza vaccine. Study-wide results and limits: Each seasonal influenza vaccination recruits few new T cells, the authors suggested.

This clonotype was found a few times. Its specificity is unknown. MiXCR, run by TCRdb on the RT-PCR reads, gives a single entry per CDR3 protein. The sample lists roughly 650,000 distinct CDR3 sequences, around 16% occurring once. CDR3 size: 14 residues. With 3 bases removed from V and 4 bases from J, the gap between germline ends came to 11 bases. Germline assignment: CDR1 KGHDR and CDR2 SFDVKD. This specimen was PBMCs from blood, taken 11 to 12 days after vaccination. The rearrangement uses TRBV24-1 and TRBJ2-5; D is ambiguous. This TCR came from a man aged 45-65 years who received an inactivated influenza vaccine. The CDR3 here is CATSDAAWGETQYF. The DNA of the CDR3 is TGTGCCACCAGTGATGCAGCGTGGGGAGAGACCCAGTACTTC.